This TCR beta chain was profiled in a study of OX40 agonist ivuxolimab in advanced cancers. As for the study in general: Cancers in dose escalation were hepatocellular, melanoma, renal cell and head and neck. The group had a mean age of around 60 years, ranged from roughly 23 to 79, and was around 82% male.

The germline CDR1 and CDR2 sequences are SGHRS and YFSETQ. This CDR3 spans 14 amino acids. Trimming cost V 2 bases and J 7 bases; bases outside gene matches: 5. The method was immunoSEQ multiplex PCR; TCRdb's version includes in-frame clones alone and lacks a portion of them. There are around 80,000 clones in the sample; roughly 91% occur only once, and roughly 2.1% lies in the top ten. V gene TRBV5-1 combines with J gene TRBJ2-1, with TRBD2 matching 8 bases. This specimen consisted of CD4+ or CD8+ T cells sorted from blood, obtained in a trial of the OX40 agonist ivuxolimab. This clonotype was obtained from an adult with an advanced solid tumor such as melanoma, head and neck, liver or kidney cancer. The DNA of the CDR3 is TGCGCCAGCAGCTTTTTAGCGGGAAGTAATGAGCAGTTCTTC. This gives the protein CASSFLAGSNEQFF.